This entry lists 10 T cell receptor beta chains sequenced from one sample in a study of OX40 agonist ivuxolimab in advanced cancers. The assay was immunoSEQ multiplex PCR, and TCRdb's table has in-frame clones only and misses some. The data contain about 60,000 clones, roughly 84% of them singletons. The sequences come from CD4+ or CD8+ T cells sorted from blood, collected in a trial of the OX40 agonist ivuxolimab. These receptors originate from an adult with an advanced solid tumor such as melanoma, head and neck, liver or kidney cancer.

This clone was picked up one time. The chain links TRBV6-1 to TRBJ2-7, with 9 nucleotides matching TRBD1. With V trimmed by 8 bases and J by 6 bases, 14 bases remained unmatched. The CDR3 extends over 15 amino acids. Germline values: CDR1 MNHNS, CDR2 SASEGT. The CDR3 DNA follows: TGTGCCAGCGTTCCCTTCGGGACAGGGATTCTCGAGCAGTACTTC. Translating it yields CASVPFGTGILEQYF.

This chain links TRBV7-6 with TRBJ2-1; D may be TRBD2 (6 bases). The CDR3 runs 16 residues. V lost 4 bases and J lost 4, with 17 bases in between. CDR1 is SGHVS, CDR2 FNYEAQ, per germline. The CDR3 spells CASSSPWGRRYNEQFF. DNA for the CDR3: TGTGCCAGCAGCTCTCCCTGGGGGAGGCGTTACAATGAGCAGTTCTTC.

This rearrangement joins TRBV27 to TRBJ2-7, with TRBD1 as a possible D gene (6 bases). Germline V CDR1 and CDR2: MNHEY, SMNVEV (reference sequence). The CDR3 totals 16 residues. V shed 0 bases and J shed 2 bases, with 14 bases lying between them. CDR3 residues: CASSLSGAGPAYEQYF. In DNA form, the CDR3 reads TGTGCCAGCAGTTTATCGGGGGCGGGCCCAGCCTACGAGCAGTACTTC.

The chain has TRBV15 and TRBJ2-2, with 13 positions matching TRBD2. The CDR3 is made up of 16 amino acids. Trimming cost V 2 bases and J 8 bases; bases outside gene matches: 5. CDR1 is LNHNV, CDR2 YYDKDF, per germline (reference sequence). The CDR3 reads CATSRRTSGSRGELFF. The CDR3 DNA reads TGTGCCACCAGCAGAAGGACTAGCGGGAGCCGTGGGGAGCTGTTTTTT. Full variable domain (outside the CDR3, taken from reference TRBV15 and TRBJ2-2): DAMVIQNPRYQVTQFGKPVTLSCSQTLNHNVMYWYQQKSSQAPKLLFHYYDKDFNNEADTPDNFQSRRPNTSFCFLDIRSPGLGDTAMYLCATSRRTSGSRGELFFGEGSRLTVL.

The chain uses TRBV29-1 and TRBJ2-3; TRBD1 might be the D (6 bases). The CDR3 runs to 13 residues. Germline V gene sequence: CDR1 SQVTM, CDR2 ANQGSEA. V gave up 7 bases and J gave up 2 bases, with 13 bases separating them. DNA for the CDR3: TGCAGCGCTGGGGGCTTTACCACAGATACGCAGTATTTT. It is translated as CSAGGFTTDTQYF.

V gene TRBV6-5 combines with J gene TRBJ1-2; no firm D call. V gave up 4 bases and J gave up 6 bases, with 15 bases separating them. The germline V gene encodes CDR1 MNHEY and CDR2 SVGAGI. This CDR3 is built from 14 residues. The DNA for the CDR3 is TGTGCCAGCAGTTGGGTGATCTTACAGCATGGCTACACCTTC. It codes for CASSWVILQHGYTF.

The chain is built from TRBV10-2 and TRBJ1-5; D may be TRBD1 (6 bases). The CDR3 consists of 12 residues. With 9 bases removed from V and 4 bases from J, the gap between germline ends came to 10 bases. Germline-derived CDR1 and CDR2 are WSHSY and SAAADI. The CDR3 region is CASNTGNQPQHF. CDR3 coding DNA: TGCGCCAGTAATACAGGGAATCAGCCCCAGCATTTT.

The rearrangement links TRBV6-1 to TRBJ2-7; D tentatively fits TRBD1 or TRBD2 (5 bases each). The germline V gene encodes CDR1 MNHNS and CDR2 SASEGT. The CDR3 spans 11 residues. Trimming pared 8 bases from V and 4 bases from J, leaving 9 bases between. CDR3 amino acids: CASWDRYEQYF. The DNA of the CDR3 is TGTGCCAGCTGGGACCGGTACGAGCAGTACTTC.

The chain employs TRBV28 and TRBJ2-7; 7 nucleotides align to TRBD1. The V gene's germline CDR1 is MDHEN and CDR2 SYDVKM. This CDR3 region has 14 residues. V was clipped by 3 bases and J by 3 bases; unmatched bases: 5. CDR3 bases: TGTGCCAGCAGTTTGCCCCGGGACAGCTACGAGCAGTACTTC. Amino acid sequence: CASSLPRDSYEQYF.

This rearrangement joins TRBV6-1 to TRBJ2-7; D unclear. The germline V and J ends were trimmed by 6 bases and 2 bases, with 8 bases remaining between them. This CDR3 is built from 12 residues. Germline CDR1 and CDR2: MNHNS and SASEGT. The CDR3 DNA follows: TGTGCCAGCAGCCGTACGACCTACGAGCAGTACTTC. Translated, it gives CASSRTTYEQYF.